The 5 T cell receptor beta chains below were found in one sample sequenced in a study of T-cell reconstitution after alpha-beta-depleted transplantation in children. The TCRbeta library was prepared with unique molecular identifiers. Each CDR3 protein is one row after TCRdb ran MiXCR on the PCR reads. The data hold 700,000 to 950,000 distinct CDR3 sequences, with roughly 15% observed a single time. The sample here was PBMCs, mostly from graft donor cells, taken 360 days after TCRalphabeta/CD19-depleted stem cell transplant. The receptor set was obtained from a male patient aged 10 to 17 who had a stem cell transplant for acute lymphoblastic leukemia, so the T cells may come from the graft donor.

The sample holds a few counts of this clonotype. This chain uses TRBV27 with TRBJ2-7; D may match TRBD1 or TRBD2 (5 bases each). The germline V gene has CDR1 MNHEY and CDR2 SMNVEV (reference sequence). The CDR3 runs 14 residues. V was trimmed by 6 bases and J by 3 bases, leaving 15 bases between them. The CDR3 region has the DNA TGTGCCAGCAGGCCTTTAGGGACGCTCTACGAGCAGTACTTC. It encodes CASRPLGTLYEQYF.

This clonotype was observed a few times. The V call is TRBV28, the J call TRBJ2-4, with a weak D call TRBD2 (5 bases). This CDR3 has 15 amino acids. The germline gives CDR1 MDHEN, CDR2 SYDVKM. V lost 5 bases and J lost 0, with 11 bases in between. CDR3 sequence reads: CASSVSGVAKNIQYF. The CDR3 DNA sequence: TGTGCCAGCAGTGTTTCCGGGGTAGCCAAAAACATTCAGTACTTC. Complete variable domain (other parts from reference TRBV28 and TRBJ2-4): DVKVTQSSRYLVKRTGEKVFLECVQDMDHENMFWYRQDPGLGLRLIYFSYDVKMKEKGDIPEGYSVSREKKERFSLILESASTNQTSMYLCASSVSGVAKNIQYFGAGTRLSVL.

This clonotype was seen many times. The V and J genes are TRBV12-3 or TRBV12-4 and TRBJ1-1; D gene ambiguous. The V end was cut by 3 bases, the J end by 11 bases, with 16 bases between. This CDR3 is built from 13 residues. The CDR3: CASSFLGGSGAFF. In DNA form, the CDR3 reads TGTGCCAGCAGTTTTTTAGGCGGAAGCGGCGCTTTCTTT.

This clonotype has more than one count but fewer than ten. The rearrangement links TRBV29-1 to TRBJ2-7; 7 positions match TRBD1. Looked up from germline, CDR1 is SQVTM and CDR2 is ANQGSEA. The CDR3 spans 13 residues. V lost 6 bases and J lost 0; bases outside the gene matches: 5. CDR3 coding DNA: TGCAGCGTAGTTCGACAGGGCTCCTACGAGCAGTACTTC. This codes for CSVVRQGSYEQYF.

This clonotype has more than one count but fewer than ten. V usage is TRBV12-3 or TRBV12-4 and J usage is TRBJ2-7; D possibly corresponds to TRBD2 (6 bases). The ends were cut back, 5 bases at V and 5 bases at J, with 13 bases in the middle. This CDR3 contains 13 residues. Here the CDR3 DNA reads TGTGCCAGCAGTCCCCCACGGAGGGACGAGCAGTACTTC. The encoded protein is CASSPPRRDEQYF.